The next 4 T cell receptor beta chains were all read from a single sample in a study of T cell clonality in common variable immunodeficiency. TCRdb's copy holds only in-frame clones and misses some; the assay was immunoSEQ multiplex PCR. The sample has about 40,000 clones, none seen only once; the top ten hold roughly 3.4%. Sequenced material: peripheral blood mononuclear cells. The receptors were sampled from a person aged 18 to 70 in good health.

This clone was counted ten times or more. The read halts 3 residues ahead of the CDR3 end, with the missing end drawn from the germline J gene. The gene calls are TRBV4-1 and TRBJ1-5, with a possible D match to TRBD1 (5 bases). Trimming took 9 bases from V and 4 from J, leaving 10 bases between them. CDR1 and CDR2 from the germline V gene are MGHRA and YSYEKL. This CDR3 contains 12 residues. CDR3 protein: CARRNRNQPQHF. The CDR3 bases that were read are TGCGCCAGGAGGAACAGGAATCAGCCC.

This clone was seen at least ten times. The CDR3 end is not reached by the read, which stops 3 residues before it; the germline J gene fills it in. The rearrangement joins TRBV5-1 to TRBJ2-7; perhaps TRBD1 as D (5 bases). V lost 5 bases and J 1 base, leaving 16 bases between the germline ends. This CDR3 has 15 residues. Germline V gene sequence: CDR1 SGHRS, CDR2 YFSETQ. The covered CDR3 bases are TGCGCCAGCAGACTCAACAGGACGAATTCCTACGAG. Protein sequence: CASRLNRTNSYE. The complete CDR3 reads CASRLNRTNSYEQYF.

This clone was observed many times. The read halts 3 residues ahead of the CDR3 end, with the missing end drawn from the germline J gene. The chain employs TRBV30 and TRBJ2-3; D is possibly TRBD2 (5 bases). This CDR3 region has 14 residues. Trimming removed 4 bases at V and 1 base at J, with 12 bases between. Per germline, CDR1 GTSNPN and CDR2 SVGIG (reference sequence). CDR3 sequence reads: CAWTSGSRTDTQYF. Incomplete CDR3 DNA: TGTGCCTGGACCAGCGGAAGTCGCACAGATACG.

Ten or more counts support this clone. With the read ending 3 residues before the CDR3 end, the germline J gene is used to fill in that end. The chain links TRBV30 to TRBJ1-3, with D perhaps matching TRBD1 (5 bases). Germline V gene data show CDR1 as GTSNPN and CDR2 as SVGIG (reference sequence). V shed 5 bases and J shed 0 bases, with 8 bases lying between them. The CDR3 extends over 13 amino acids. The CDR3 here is CAWGGSSGNTIYF. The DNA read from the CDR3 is TGTGCCTGGGGGGGGAGCTCTGGAAACACC.